These 7 T cell receptor beta chains originate from one sample sequenced in a study of regulatory and conventional T cells in RAG deficiency. Genomic DNA came from blood conventional CD4+ T cells gated CD25-low CD127-high. Sequencing used immunoSEQ multiplex PCR; TCRdb keeps in-frame clones, though not all of them. Among 20,000 to 25,000 clones listed, around 97% were seen once. The same data also went into a second study, on regulatory T cells. In that study: The PCR used 52 TRBV and 13 TRBJ primers.

What was sequenced was CD25- CD4+ T cells sorted from blood. The receptors stem from a human donor in good health.

The V gene is TRBV6-5, the J gene TRBJ1-5; 8 nucleotides line up with TRBD1. Germline-derived CDR1 and CDR2 are MNHEY and SVGAGI. The V gene end was trimmed by 6 bases and the J gene end by 6 bases; junction bases not matched to a gene: 10. This CDR3 is 15 amino acids long. The CDR3 bases are TGTGCCAGCAGAGCCGGGACAGGTGTGTTTCAGCCCCAGCATTTT. Amino acids: CASRAGTGVFQPQHF.

This chain connects TRBV28 to TRBJ2-7; possible D gene TRBD1, 5 bases. The CDR3 length is 12 residues. The V gene's germline CDR1 is MDHEN and CDR2 SYDVKM. V was cut by 5 bases and J by 0 bases, with 5 bases left in between. The CDR3 spells CASSDSSYEQYF. In DNA, the CDR3 is TGTGCCAGCAGTGACAGCTCCTACGAGCAGTACTTC.

The chain links TRBV7-9 to TRBJ1-2; D possibly corresponds to TRBD1 (6 bases). V dropped 1 base and J dropped 6 bases, with 15 bases sitting between them. The CDR3 has 15 amino acids. The germline CDR1 and CDR2 sequences are SEHNR and FQNEAQ (reference sequence). In DNA form, the CDR3 reads TGTGCCAGCAGCTTAGAAGTTCGGCAGGGGAATGGCTACACCTTC. Residues: CASSLEVRQGNGYTF. The entire variable domain, with the rest obtained from reference TRBV7-9 and TRBJ1-2, is as follows: DTGVSQNPRHKITKRGQNVTFRCDPISEHNRLYWYRQTLGQGPEFLTYFQNEAQLEKSRLLSDRFSAERPKGSFSTLEIQRTEQGDSAMYLCASSLEVRQGNGYTFGSGTRLTVV.

In nucleotides, the CDR3 is TGTGCCAGCAGTTATTTACAGGGAACCCCTGATGGCTACACCTTC. Translating it yields CASSYLQGTPDGYTF. The chain carries TRBV28 and TRBJ1-2; tentative D call: TRBD1 (6 bases). The CDR3 consists of 15 residues. V was shortened by 4 bases and J by 6 bases, with 18 bases between the two germline ends. Per the germline V gene, CDR1 is MDHEN and CDR2 is SYDVKM.

The rearrangement links TRBV30 to TRBJ1-6; possible D gene TRBD1, 5 bases. Germline V gene data show CDR1 as GTSNPN and CDR2 as SVGIG (reference sequence). The V gene lost 5 bases and the J gene lost 5 bases, with 13 bases spanning the gap. The length of the CDR3 is 14 residues. Here the CDR3 DNA reads TGTGCCTGGGTTGACAGAAGAAATAATTCACCCCTCCACTTT. It encodes CAWVDRRNNSPLHF.

The gene calls are TRBV4-3 and TRBJ1-1; D might be TRBD1 (5 bases). Trimming removed 0 bases from V and 1 base from J, with 9 bases in between. The germline CDR1 and CDR2 sequences are LGHNA and YSLEER. There are 15 residues in the CDR3. In nucleotides, the CDR3 is TGCGCCAGCAGCCAAGATAAGACAGCGAACACTGAAGCTTTCTTT. Translating gives CASSQDKTANTEAFF.

The chain joins TRBV19 to TRBJ2-7, with 8 bases aligning to TRBD2. V gave up 6 bases and J gave up 4 bases; unmatched junction bases: 5. Germline V gene lookup returns CDR1 LNHDA and CDR2 SQIVND (reference sequence). This CDR3 has 13 residues. The CDR3 protein is CASSRGGPYEQYF. DNA for the CDR3: TGTGCCAGTAGCCGGGGGGGCCCGTACGAGCAGTACTTC.